The clone carrying this T cell receptor beta chain was picked up a small number of times. CDR1 is SGHKS, CDR2 YYEKEE, per germline (reference sequence). Trimming left V 1 base short and J 1 base short, with 23 bases between. This CDR3 has 19 residues. This record belongs to a study of blood T cell repertoires in COVID-19. Whole-study context: COVID-19 samples collected from the United States, Italy and Spain covered acute and convalescent phases.

Some clones are missing from TCRdb's copy, which holds only in-frame ones; the method was immunoSEQ multiplex PCR. This sample has about 120,000 clones, with over 85% found just once. The chain is built from TRBV5-5 and TRBJ1-1; the D gene is possibly TRBD1 (5 bases). The source of this sequence is a man over 45 with active COVID-19. Sample: peripheral blood. CDR3 sequence reads: CASSLWVGGSQQTNTEAFF. The CDR3 DNA is TGTGCCAGCAGCTTGTGGGTGGGGGGATCTCAACAGACGAACACTGAAGCTTTCTTT.